The 21 T cell receptor beta chains below come from one sample, sequenced in a study of radiotherapy plus CTLA-4 blockade in lung cancer. Here immunoSEQ multiplex PCR was the method, and the copy in TCRdb shows in-frame clones only, minus some. The sample shows 30,000 to 45,000 clones, just under 75% of them seen only once. The material was peripheral blood, obtained from a patient treated with radiotherapy plus ipilimumab. These receptors came from a human donor with non-small cell lung cancer who had stable disease on radiotherapy plus ipilimumab.

This chain connects TRBV6-1 to TRBJ1-1; D uncertain. From germline, CDR1 is MNHNS and CDR2 SASEGT. With 9 bases removed from V and 4 bases from J, the gap between germline ends came to 21 bases. The CDR3 is 15 amino acids. CDR3 nucleotide sequence: TGTGCCAGTAAAAGCCGCGAGGGTGGAGGCACTGAAGCTTTCTTT. Its protein product is CASKSREGGGTEAFF.

V usage is TRBV5-1 and J usage is TRBJ2-7; 8 bases are a match to TRBD1. CDR1 and CDR2 from the germline V gene are SGHRS and YFSETQ. This CDR3 spans 12 amino acids. V shed 4 bases, J shed 9 bases, and the junction held 6 bases outside the gene matches. CDR3 sequence (DNA): TGCGCCAGCAGCCCCGACAGGGGAGGGCAGTACTTC. Translated, it gives CASSPDRGGQYF.

The rearrangement joins TRBV14 to TRBJ1-2, with a tentative D call TRBD1 (5 bases). V lost 1 base to trimming and J lost 8 bases, with 20 bases between them. CDR1 SGHDN and CDR2 FVKESK come from the germline V gene. The CDR3 length is 16 residues. CDR3 in DNA: TGTGCCAGCAGCCAAGGCATAGGGGCAGGCGTCCAGGGCTACACCTTC. Its protein is CASSQGIGAGVQGYTF.

This clone has just one count. V gene TRBV5-1 combines with J gene TRBJ2-3; 8 positions agree with TRBD2. Germline CDR1 SGHRS, CDR2 YFSETQ. This CDR3 is built from 14 residues. J was trimmed by 4 bases and V by 2 bases; bases with no gene match: 3. CDR3 in amino acids: CASSLLAAADTQYF. The DNA for the CDR3 is TGCGCCAGCAGCTTACTAGCGGCGGCAGATACGCAGTATTTT.

The rearrangement uses TRBV4-1 and TRBJ2-1; TRBD2 is a possible D gene (6 bases). V was cut by 1 base and J by 4 bases, with 14 bases left in between. The length of the CDR3 is 16 residues. Germline V gene data show CDR1 as MGHRA and CDR2 as YSYEKL. As DNA, the CDR3 is TGCGCCAGCAGCCAAGTGGGTTCCGGGGGTTACAATGAGCAGTTCTTC. Translated: CASSQVGSGGYNEQFF.

This clone was seen only once. This chain connects TRBV6-1 to TRBJ2-7; tentative D call: TRBD1 (6 bases). The CDR3 covers 14 residues. V lost 0 bases to trimming and J lost 2 bases, with 8 bases between them. CDR1 is MNHNS, CDR2 SASEGT, per germline. The CDR3 coding sequence is TGTGCCAGCAGTGAAGCAGGGGGTCCCTACGAGCAGTACTTC. Protein sequence: CASSEAGGPYEQYF.

This CDR3 is CSVEEGRNTIYF. The CDR3 DNA reads TGCAGCGTTGAAGAGGGGCGAAACACCATATATTTT. The chain carries TRBV29-1 and TRBJ1-3; possible D gene TRBD1, 5 bases. Germline CDR1 SQVTM, CDR2 ANQGSEA. The CDR3 length is 12 residues. The V and J ends lost 0 bases and 5 bases respectively, with 5 bases between them.

This clone was observed a single time. The chain links TRBV30 to TRBJ1-4, with TRBD1 matching 12 bases. The germline CDR1 and CDR2 sequences are GTSNPN and SVGIG (reference sequence). This CDR3 has 20 amino acids. The V segment lost 2 bases and the J segment 6 bases; nucleotides outside the gene matches: 19. The CDR3 nucleotides are TGTGCCTGGAGTCCACTCCCCGGGACAGGGGGCGCAGGGTGGGATGAAAAACTGTTTTTT. The encoded protein is CAWSPLPGTGGAGWDEKLFF. Full variable domain (missing parts from reference TRBV30 and TRBJ1-4): SQTIHQWPATLVQPVGSPLSLECTVEGTSNPNLYWYRQAAGRGLQLLFYSVGIGQISSEVPQNLSASRPQDRQFILSSKKLLLSDSGFYLCAWSPLPGTGGAGWDEKLFFGSGTQLSVL.

This chain connects TRBV5-1 to TRBJ1-4; D perhaps matches TRBD1 (5 bases). With 6 bases removed from V and 7 bases from J, the gap between germline ends came to 16 bases. The V gene's germline CDR1 is SGHRS and CDR2 YFSETQ. The CDR3 is 14 residues long. The CDR3 DNA reads TGCGCCAGCAAGGAACAGGATGGATTTGAAAAACTGTTTTTT. Protein product: CASKEQDGFEKLFF.

The chain couples TRBV11-3 to TRBJ1-2, with 7 bases lining up with TRBD1. This CDR3 is 13 amino acids long. The V gene's germline CDR1 is SGHNT and CDR2 YENEEA. The ends lost 1 base at V and 7 bases at J; junction bases unmatched: 3. The CDR3 protein is CASSLVTGTGYTF. For the CDR3, the DNA is TGTGCCAGCAGCTTAGTGACAGGGACTGGCTACACCTTC.

V and J are TRBV7-9 and TRBJ1-3; D is ambiguous. Germline V CDR1 and CDR2: SEHNR, FQNEAQ (reference sequence). V gave up 5 bases and J gave up 4 bases, with 9 bases separating them. The CDR3 consists of 13 residues. The CDR3 sequence: CASSHRGGNTIYF. CDR3 in DNA: TGTGCCAGCAGCCACCGCGGAGGAAACACCATATATTTT.

The rearrangement links TRBV5-4 to TRBJ1-1, with TRBD1 as a possible D gene (5 bases). Trimming took 2 bases from V and 4 from J, leaving 15 bases between them. The CDR3 loop spans 15 amino acids. Germline CDR1 is SGHNT and CDR2 is YYREEE (reference sequence). DNA for the CDR3: TGTGCCAGCAGCTTTTACCAGGGTAAGGGCACTGAAGCTTTCTTT. Protein sequence: CASSFYQGKGTEAFF. The complete variable domain, with remaining parts taken from reference TRBV5-4 and TRBJ1-1, reads ETGVTQSPTHLIKTRGQQVTLRCSSQSGHNTVSWYQQALGQGPQFIFQYYREEENGRGNFPPRFSGLQFPNYSSELNVNALELDDSALYLCASSFYQGKGTEAFFGQGTRLTVV.

This clone has just one count. The rearrangement joins TRBV6-1 to TRBJ1-2; no clear D. Germline values: CDR1 MNHNS, CDR2 SASEGT. CDR3 length equals 13 residues. V was trimmed by 4 bases and J by 2 bases, leaving 8 bases between them. Here the CDR3 reads CASSGWQNYGYTF. The CDR3 nucleotides are TGTGCCAGCAGTGGGTGGCAGAACTATGGCTACACCTTC.

The J gene is TRBJ1-2, the V gene TRBV2, with 10 bases matching TRBD1. The CDR3 is 13 residues long. V lost 6 bases, J lost 4 bases, and 2 bases stayed unmatched. Germline-derived CDR1 and CDR2 are SNHLY and FYNNEI. The CDR3 nucleotides read TGTGCCAGCAGACGACAGGGGGCCTATGGCTACACCTTC. Protein: CASRRQGAYGYTF.

This chain connects TRBV7-9 to TRBJ2-5; the D gene is possibly TRBD2 (7 bases). Germline CDR1 reads SEHNR; CDR2 reads FQNEAQ (reference sequence). This CDR3 has 13 amino acids. V lost 6 bases and J 4 bases, leaving 12 bases between the germline ends. The CDR3 DNA sequence: TGTGCCAGCAGGAGGGGGGGGGTAGAGACCCAGTACTTC. Protein sequence: CASRRGGVETQYF.

This clone appeared a single time. The CDR3 nucleotides are TGTGCCAGCACCAAAATTATCATCCTAGGTAGATCCTACGAGCAGTACTTC. Translating gives CASTKIIILGRSYEQYF. The V gene is TRBV11-2, the J gene TRBJ2-7; no firm D call. The germline V and J ends were trimmed by 7 bases and 1 base, with 23 bases remaining between them. The CDR3 has 17 amino acids. Germline V gene sequence: CDR1 SGHAT, CDR2 FQNNGV. Combining the CDR3 with reference TRBV11-2 and TRBJ2-7 gives the whole variable domain EAGVAQSPRYKIIEKRQSVAFWCNPISGHATLYWYQQILGQGPKLLIQFQNNGVVDDSQLPKDRFSAERLKGVDSTLKIQPAKLEDSAVYLCASTKIIILGRSYEQYFGPGTRLTVT.

This clone has just one count. CDR3 sequence reads: CASSPQNTEAFF. The CDR3 DNA follows: TGTGCCAGCAGTCCCCAGAACACTGAAGCTTTCTTT. This chain connects TRBV6-6 to TRBJ1-1, with D uncertain. The length of the CDR3 is 12 residues. Per germline, CDR1 MNHNY and CDR2 SVGAGI (reference sequence). V was pared by 5 bases and J by 1 base, with 5 bases between.

There are a few counts of this clone. This chain uses TRBV10-3 with TRBJ1-5; D gene uncertain. This CDR3 spans 15 amino acids. From germline, CDR1 is ENHRY and CDR2 SYGVKD. V was pared by 0 bases and J by 0 bases, with 6 bases between. CDR3 nucleotides: TGTGCCATCAGTGAGTCGCAGTATAGCAATCAGCCCCAGCATTTT. Translated, it gives CAISESQYSNQPQHF.

To note about this clone: The same CDR3 is also encoded by other DNA sequences in this sample. CDR3 DNA sequence: TGTGCCAGCAGCGTAGAACCGACAGGGCGGTCTGAAAAACTGTTTTTT. Amino acid sequence: CASSVEPTGRSEKLFF. The chain joins TRBV9 to TRBJ1-4; TRBD1 matches 7 bases. Trimming cost V 0 bases and J 7 bases; bases outside gene matches: 9. This CDR3 has 16 residues. Germline V gives CDR1 SGDLS, CDR2 YYNGEE.

This chain connects TRBV6-6 to TRBJ2-7; D is unresolved. The CDR3 is 11 residues long. The germline CDR1 and CDR2 sequences are MNHNY and SVGAGI (reference sequence). With 5 bases removed from V and 2 bases from J, the gap between germline ends came to 4 bases. The CDR3 DNA is TGTGCCAGCAGTCAAACCTACGAGCAGTACTTC. Protein: CASSQTYEQYF.

The J gene is TRBJ1-2, the V gene TRBV15; the D is unclear. V was pared by 5 bases and J by 4 bases, with 11 bases between. Germline loops: CDR1 LNHNV, CDR2 YYDKDF (reference sequence). The CDR3 length is 13 residues. The CDR3, as DNA: TGTGCCACCAGCTTTGAGCTAACCTATGGCTACACCTTC. Protein sequence: CATSFELTYGYTF.